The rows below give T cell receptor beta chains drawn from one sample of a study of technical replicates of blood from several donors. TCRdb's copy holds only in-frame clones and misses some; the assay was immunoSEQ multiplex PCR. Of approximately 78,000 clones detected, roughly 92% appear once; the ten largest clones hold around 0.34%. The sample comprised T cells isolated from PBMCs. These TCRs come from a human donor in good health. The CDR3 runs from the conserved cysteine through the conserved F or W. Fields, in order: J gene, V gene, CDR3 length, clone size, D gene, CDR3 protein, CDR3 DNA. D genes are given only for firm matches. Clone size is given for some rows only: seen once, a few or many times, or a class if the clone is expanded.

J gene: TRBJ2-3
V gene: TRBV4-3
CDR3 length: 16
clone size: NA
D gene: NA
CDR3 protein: CASSVSPYGKADTQYF
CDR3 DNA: TGCGCCAGCAGCGTCTCCCCCTACGGGAAGGCAGATACGCAGTATTTT

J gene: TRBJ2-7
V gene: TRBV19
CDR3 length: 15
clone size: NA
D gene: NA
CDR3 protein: CASSIGGGPWSEQYF
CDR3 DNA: TGTGCCAGTAGTATAGGAGGTGGCCCCTGGAGCGAGCAGTACTTC

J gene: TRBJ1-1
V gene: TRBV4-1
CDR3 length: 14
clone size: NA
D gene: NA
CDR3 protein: CASSGARTNTEAFF
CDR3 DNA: TGCGCCAGCAGCGGGGCAAGGACAAATACTGAAGCTTTCTTT

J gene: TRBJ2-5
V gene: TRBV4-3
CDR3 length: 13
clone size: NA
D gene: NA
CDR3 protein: CASSRTVEETQYF
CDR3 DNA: TGCGCCAGCAGCCGGACAGTGGAGGAGACCCAGTACTTC

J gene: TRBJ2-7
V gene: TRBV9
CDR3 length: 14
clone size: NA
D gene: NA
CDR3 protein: CASSRQGGSYEQYF
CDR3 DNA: TGTGCCAGCAGCCGACAGGGAGGCTCCTACGAGCAGTACTTC

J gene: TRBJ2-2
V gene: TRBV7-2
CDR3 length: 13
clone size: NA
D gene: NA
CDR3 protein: CASSSLTAGELFF
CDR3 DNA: TGTGCCAGCAGCTCCCTAACGGCCGGGGAGCTGTTTTTT

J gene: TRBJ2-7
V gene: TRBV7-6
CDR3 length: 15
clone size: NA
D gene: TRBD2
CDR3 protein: CASSLSRAGVGEQYF
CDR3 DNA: TGTGCCAGCAGCTTAAGTAGGGCGGGAGTAGGAGAGCAGTACTTC

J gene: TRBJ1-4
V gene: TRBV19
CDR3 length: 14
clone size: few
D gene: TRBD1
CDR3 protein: CASRPGQGNEKLFF
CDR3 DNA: TGTGCCAGTAGACCGGGACAGGGAAATGAAAAACTGTTTTTT

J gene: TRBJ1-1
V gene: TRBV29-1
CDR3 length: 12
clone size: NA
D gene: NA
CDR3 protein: CSVEGTEPEAFF
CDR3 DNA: TGCAGCGTTGAAGGGACAGAACCTGAAGCTTTCTTT

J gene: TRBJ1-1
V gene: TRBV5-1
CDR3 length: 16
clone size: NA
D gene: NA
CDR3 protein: CASSLEGGLPNTEAFF
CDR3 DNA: TGCGCCAGCAGCTTGGAGGGCGGACTACCGAACACTGAAGCTTTCTTT

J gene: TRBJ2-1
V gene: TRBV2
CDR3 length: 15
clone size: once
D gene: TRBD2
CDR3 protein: CASPPPGLAGNEQFF
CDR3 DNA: TGTGCCAGCCCCCCTCCGGGACTAGCAGGGAATGAGCAGTTCTTC

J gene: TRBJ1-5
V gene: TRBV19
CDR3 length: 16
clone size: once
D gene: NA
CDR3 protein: CASSIGGGVGGQPQHF
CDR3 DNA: TGTGCCAGTAGTATAGGAGGGGGGGTGGGTGGTCAGCCCCAGCATTTT

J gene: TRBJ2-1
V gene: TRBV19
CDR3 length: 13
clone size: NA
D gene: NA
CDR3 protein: CASAVSSYNEQFF
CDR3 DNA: TGTGCCAGTGCGGTCAGCTCCTACAATGAGCAGTTCTTC

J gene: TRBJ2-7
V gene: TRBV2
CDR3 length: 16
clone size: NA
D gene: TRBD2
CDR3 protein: CASRPPGTSSFHEQYF
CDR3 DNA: TGTGCCAGCCGTCCTCCTGGGACTAGCTCTTTCCATGAGCAGTACTTC

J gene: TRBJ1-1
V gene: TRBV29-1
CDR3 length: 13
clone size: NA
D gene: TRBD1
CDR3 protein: CSARGQGNTEAFF
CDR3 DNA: TGCAGCGCAAGGGGACAGGGGAACACTGAAGCTTTCTTT

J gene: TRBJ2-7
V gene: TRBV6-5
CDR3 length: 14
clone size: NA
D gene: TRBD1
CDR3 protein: CASSRQGGGYEQYF
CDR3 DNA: TGTGCCAGCAGTCGACAGGGGGGGGGCTACGAGCAGTACTTC

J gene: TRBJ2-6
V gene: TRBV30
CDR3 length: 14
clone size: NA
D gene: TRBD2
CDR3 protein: CAWIGGLGANVLTF
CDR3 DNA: TGTGCCTGGATCGGGGGGTTGGGGGCCAACGTCCTGACTTTC

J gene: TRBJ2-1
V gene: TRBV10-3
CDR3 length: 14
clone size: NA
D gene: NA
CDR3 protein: CALSRDSSYNEQFF
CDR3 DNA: TGTGCCCTTTCTCGGGACTCCTCCTACAATGAGCAGTTCTTC

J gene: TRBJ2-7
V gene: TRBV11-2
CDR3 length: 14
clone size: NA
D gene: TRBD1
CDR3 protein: CASSLTGGPYEQYF
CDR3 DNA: TGTGCCAGCAGCTTAACAGGGGGCCCCTACGAGCAGTACTTC

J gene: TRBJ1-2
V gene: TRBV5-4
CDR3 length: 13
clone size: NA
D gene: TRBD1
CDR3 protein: CASSLAGGHGYTF
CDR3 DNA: TGTGCCAGCAGCTTAGCAGGGGGTCATGGCTACACCTTC

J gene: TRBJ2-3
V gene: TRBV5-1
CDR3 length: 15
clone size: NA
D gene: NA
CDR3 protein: CASSLVEGSTDTQYF
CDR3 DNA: TGCGCCAGCAGCTTGGTGGAGGGTAGCACAGATACGCAGTATTTT

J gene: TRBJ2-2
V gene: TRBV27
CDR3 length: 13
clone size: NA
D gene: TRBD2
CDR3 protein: CASSFREAGELFF
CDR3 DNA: TGTGCCAGCAGTTTTCGGGAGGCCGGGGAGCTGTTTTTT

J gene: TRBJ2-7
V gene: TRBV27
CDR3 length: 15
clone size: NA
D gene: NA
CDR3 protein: CASSLSPISPHEQYF
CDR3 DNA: TGTGCCAGCAGTTTATCTCCCATTTCCCCCCACGAGCAGTACTTC

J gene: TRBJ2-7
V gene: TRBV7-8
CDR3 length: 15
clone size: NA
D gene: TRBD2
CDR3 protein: CASSLGTSGFFEQYF
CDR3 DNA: TGTGCCAGCAGCTTAGGGACTAGCGGCTTCTTCGAGCAGTACTTC

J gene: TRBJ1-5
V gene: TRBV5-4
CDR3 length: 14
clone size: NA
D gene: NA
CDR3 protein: CASSSQGSYQPQHF
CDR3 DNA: TGTGCCAGCAGCTCTCAGGGATCATATCAGCCCCAGCATTTT

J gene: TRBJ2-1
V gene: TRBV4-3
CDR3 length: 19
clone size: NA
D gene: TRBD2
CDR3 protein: CASSRIIGTSGSKGNEQFF
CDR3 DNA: TGCGCCAGCAGCCGAATCATAGGGACTAGCGGGAGCAAAGGGAATGAGCAGTTCTTC

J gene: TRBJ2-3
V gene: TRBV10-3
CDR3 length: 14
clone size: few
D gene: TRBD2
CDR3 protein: CAISEKREPDTQYF
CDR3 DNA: TGTGCCATCAGTGAGAAGCGGGAGCCAGATACGCAGTATTTT

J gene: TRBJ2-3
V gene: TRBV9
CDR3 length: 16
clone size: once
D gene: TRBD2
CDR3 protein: CASSAGTSGMADTQYF
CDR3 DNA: TGTGCCAGCAGCGCCGGGACTAGCGGGATGGCAGATACGCAGTATTTT

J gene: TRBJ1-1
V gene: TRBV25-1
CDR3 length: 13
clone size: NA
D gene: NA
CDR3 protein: CASTDRRNTEAFF
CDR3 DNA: TGTGCCAGCACCGACAGGCGTAACACTGAAGCTTTCTTT

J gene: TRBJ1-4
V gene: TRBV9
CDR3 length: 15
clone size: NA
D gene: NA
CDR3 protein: CASSAGRGSQEKLFF
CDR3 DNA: TGTGCCAGCAGCGCCGGCCGGGGGTCCCAGGAAAAACTGTTTTTT

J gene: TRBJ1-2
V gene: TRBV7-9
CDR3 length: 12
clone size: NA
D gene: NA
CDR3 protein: CASSLVGDGYTF
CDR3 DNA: TGTGCCAGCAGCTTAGTAGGGGATGGCTACACCTTC

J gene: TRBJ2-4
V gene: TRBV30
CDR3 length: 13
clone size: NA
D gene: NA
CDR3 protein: CAWTLGGKNIQYF
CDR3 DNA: TGTGCCTGGACACTAGGCGGCAAAAACATTCAGTACTTC

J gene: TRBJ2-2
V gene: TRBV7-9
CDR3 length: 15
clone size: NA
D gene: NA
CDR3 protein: CASSGGTWNTGELFF
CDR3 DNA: TGTGCCAGCAGCGGCGGGACTTGGAACACCGGGGAGCTGTTTTTT

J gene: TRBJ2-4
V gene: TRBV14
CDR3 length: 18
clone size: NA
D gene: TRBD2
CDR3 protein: CASSHSLAGGAAKNIQYF
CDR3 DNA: TGTGCCAGCAGCCATAGTCTAGCGGGAGGGGCCGCCAAAAACATTCAGTACTTC

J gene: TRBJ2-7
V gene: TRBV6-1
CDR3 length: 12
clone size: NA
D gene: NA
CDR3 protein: CASTLTSYEQYF
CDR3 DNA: TGTGCCAGCACCCTGACTAGCTACGAGCAGTACTTC

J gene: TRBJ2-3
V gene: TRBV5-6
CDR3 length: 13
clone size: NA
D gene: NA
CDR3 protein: CASSLIGADTQYF
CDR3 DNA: TGTGCCAGCAGCTTGATAGGAGCAGATACGCAGTATTTT

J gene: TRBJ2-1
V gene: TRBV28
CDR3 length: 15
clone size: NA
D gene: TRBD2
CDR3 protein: CASSLGLAGNNEQFF
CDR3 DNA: TGTGCCAGCAGTCTGGGCCTAGCGGGTAACAATGAGCAGTTCTTC

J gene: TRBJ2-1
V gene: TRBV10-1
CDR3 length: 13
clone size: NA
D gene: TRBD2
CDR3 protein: CAVGLAETNEQFF
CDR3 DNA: TGCGCCGTGGGACTAGCGGAGACCAATGAGCAGTTCTTC

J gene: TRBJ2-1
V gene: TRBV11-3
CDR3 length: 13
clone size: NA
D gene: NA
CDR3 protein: CASSIYSDNEQFF
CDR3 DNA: TGTGCCAGCAGCATATACTCGGACAATGAGCAGTTCTTC

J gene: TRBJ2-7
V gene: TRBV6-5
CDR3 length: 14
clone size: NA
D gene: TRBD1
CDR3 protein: CASSYRQGESEQYF
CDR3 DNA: TGTGCCAGCAGTTACCGACAGGGTGAGAGCGAGCAGTACTTC

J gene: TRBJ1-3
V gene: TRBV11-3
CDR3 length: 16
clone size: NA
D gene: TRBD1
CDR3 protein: CASSPSPGQRANTIYF
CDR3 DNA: TGTGCCAGCAGTCCGTCTCCGGGACAGAGAGCAAACACCATATATTTT

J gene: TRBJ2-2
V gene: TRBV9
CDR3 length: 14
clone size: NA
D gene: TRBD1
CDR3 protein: CASRDRGNTGELFF
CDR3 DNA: TGTGCCAGCAGAGACAGGGGGAACACCGGGGAGCTGTTTTTT

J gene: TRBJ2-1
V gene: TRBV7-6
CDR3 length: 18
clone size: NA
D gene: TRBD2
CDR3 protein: CASSLPELTGTSYNEQFF
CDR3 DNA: TGTGCCAGCAGCCTTCCCGAATTAACCGGGACTAGTTACAATGAGCAGTTCTTC

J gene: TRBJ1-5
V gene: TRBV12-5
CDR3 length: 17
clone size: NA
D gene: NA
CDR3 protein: CASGLVLIGTPHQPQHF
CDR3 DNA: TGTGCTAGTGGTTTGGTACTGATAGGGACACCCCATCAGCCCCAGCATTTT

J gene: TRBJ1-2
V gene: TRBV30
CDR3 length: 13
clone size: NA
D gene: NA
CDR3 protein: CAWSVGDTRGYTF
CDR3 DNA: TGTGCCTGGAGTGTCGGGGATACGCGGGGCTACACCTTC

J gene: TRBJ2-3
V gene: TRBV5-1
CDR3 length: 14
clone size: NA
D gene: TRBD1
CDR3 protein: CASSFGQGPDTQYF
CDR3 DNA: TGCGCCAGCAGCTTTGGACAGGGGCCAGATACGCAGTATTTT

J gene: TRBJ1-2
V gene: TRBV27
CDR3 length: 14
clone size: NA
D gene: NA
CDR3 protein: CASSLIGGGYGYTF
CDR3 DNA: TGTGCCAGCAGTTTAATAGGGGGGGGCTATGGCTACACCTTC

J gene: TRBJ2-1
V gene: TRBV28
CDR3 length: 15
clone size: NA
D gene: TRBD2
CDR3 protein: CASSPGTSGYNEQFF
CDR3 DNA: TGTGCCAGCAGCCCCGGGACTAGCGGTTACAATGAGCAGTTCTTC

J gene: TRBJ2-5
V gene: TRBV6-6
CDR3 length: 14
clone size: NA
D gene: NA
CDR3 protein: CASVERVSQETQYF
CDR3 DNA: TGTGCCAGTGTGGAGCGGGTGTCCCAAGAGACCCAGTACTTC

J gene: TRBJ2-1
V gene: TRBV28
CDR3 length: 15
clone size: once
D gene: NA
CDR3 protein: CASRGRDSAYNEQFF
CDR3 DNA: TGTGCCAGCCGAGGACGGGATTCCGCCTACAATGAGCAGTTCTTC

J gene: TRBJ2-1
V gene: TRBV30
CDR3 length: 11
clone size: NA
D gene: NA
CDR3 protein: CAWGSGSGQFF
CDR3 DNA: TGTGCCTGGGGCTCTGGGTCGGGGCAGTTCTTC

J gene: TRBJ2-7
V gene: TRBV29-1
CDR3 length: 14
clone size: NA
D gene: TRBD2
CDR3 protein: CSVEVAGVLNEQYF
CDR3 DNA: TGCAGCGTTGAAGTTGCGGGAGTCCTCAACGAGCAGTACTTC

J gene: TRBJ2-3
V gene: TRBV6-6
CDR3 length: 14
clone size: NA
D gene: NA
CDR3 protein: CASSPLDSRRTQYF
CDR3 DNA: TGTGCCAGCAGTCCTCTTGACAGTCGGCGTACGCAGTATTTT

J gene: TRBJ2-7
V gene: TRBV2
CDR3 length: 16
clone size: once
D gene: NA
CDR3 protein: CASSESVERPLDEQYF
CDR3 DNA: TGTGCCAGCAGTGAAAGTGTGGAGCGGCCTTTGGACGAGCAGTACTTC